The present T cell receptor beta chain was sequenced within a study of beta chain features in type 1 diabetes. The study, taken as a whole, reports: Type 1 diabetes patients showed fewer insertions and more deletions at VDJ junctions. People with Type 1 diabetes carried modestly yet significantly shorter TCRB CDR3s in all four CD4+ subsets.

Each sorted fraction was over 95% pure. Concerning this clone itself: What it binds is unknown.

Reverse transcription of all isolated RNA meant that expressed TCRB transcripts were sequenced. Sequenced by immunoSEQ multiplex PCR; TCRdb stores in-frame clones only, minus some. Among tens of thousands of clones listed, around 63% were seen once. The origin of this receptor is a man aged 25 to 40 with type 1 diabetes. Some clones in this sample may be carry-over from other donors' samples. Sequenced input: Tregs from blood.

CDR3 DNA: TGTGCCAGCAGCTTAGGGACTAGCGGATCCTACAATGAGCAGTTCTTC. This sequence encodes CASSLGTSGSYNEQFF. J is TRBJ2-1 and V is TRBV7-2, with TRBD2 matching 10 bases. The V gene's germline CDR1 is SGHTA and CDR2 FQGNSA. The CDR3 length is 16 residues. V lost 1 base and J lost 1; bases outside the gene matches: 1.